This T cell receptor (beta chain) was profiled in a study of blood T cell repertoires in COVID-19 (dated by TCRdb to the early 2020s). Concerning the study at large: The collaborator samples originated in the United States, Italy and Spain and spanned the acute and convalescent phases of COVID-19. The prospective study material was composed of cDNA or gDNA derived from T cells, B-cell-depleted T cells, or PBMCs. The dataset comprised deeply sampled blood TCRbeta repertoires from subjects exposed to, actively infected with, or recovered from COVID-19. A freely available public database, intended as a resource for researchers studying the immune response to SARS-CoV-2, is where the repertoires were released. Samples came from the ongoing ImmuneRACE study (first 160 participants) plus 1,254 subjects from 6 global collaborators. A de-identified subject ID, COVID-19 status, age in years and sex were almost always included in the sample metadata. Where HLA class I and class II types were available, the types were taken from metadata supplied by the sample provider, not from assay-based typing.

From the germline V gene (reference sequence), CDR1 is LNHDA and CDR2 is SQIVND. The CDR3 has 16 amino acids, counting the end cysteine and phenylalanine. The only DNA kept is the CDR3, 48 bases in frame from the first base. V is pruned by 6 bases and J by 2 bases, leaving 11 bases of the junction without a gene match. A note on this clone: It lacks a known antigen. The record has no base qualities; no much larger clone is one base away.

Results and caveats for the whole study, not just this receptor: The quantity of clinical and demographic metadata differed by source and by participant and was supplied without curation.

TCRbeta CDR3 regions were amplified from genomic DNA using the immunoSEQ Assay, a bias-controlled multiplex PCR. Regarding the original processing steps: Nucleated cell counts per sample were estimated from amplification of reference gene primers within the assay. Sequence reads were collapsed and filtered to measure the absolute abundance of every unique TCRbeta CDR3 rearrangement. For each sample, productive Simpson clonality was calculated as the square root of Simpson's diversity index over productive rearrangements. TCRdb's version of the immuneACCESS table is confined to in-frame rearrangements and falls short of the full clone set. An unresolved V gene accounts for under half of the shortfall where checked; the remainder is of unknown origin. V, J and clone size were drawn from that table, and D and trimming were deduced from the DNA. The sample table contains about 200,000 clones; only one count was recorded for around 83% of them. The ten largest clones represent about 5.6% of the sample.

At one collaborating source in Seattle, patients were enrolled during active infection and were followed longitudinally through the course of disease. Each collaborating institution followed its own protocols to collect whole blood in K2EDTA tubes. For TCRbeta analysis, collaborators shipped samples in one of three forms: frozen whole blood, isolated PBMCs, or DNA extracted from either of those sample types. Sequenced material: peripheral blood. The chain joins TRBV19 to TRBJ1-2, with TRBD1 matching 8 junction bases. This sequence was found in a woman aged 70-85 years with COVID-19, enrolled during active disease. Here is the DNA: TGTGCCAGTAGCCCGAATGGACAGGGCGTAAACTATGGCTACACCTTC. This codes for CASSPNGQGVNYGYTF.